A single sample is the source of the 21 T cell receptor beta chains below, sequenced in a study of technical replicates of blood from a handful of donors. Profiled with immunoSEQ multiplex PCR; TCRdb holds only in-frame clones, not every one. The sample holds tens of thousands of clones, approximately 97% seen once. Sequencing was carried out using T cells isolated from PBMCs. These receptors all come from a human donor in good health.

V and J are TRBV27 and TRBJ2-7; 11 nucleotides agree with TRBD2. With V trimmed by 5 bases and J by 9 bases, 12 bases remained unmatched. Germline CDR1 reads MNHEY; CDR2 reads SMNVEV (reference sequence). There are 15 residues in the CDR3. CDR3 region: CASSPPGLAAERQYF. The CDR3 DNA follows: TGTGCCAGCAGTCCACCGGGACTAGCGGCCGAGAGGCAGTACTTC.

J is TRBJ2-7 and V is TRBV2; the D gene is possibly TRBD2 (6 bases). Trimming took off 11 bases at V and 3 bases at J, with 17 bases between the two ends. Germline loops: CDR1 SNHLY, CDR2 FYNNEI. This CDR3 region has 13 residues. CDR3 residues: CAASAGFGYEQYF. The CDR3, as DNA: TGTGCCGCGAGTGCGGGGTTCGGCTACGAGCAGTACTTC. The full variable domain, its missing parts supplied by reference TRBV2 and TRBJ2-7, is EPEVTQTPSHQVTQMGQEVILRCVPISNHLYFYWYRQILGQKVEFLVSFYNNEISEKSEIFDDQFSVERPDGSNFTLKIRSTKLEDSAMYFCAASAGFGYEQYFGPGTRLTVT.

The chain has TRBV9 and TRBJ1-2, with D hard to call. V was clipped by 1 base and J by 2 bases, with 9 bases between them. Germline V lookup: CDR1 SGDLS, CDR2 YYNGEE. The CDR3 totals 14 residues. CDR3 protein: CASSVTSENYGYTF. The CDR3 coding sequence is TGTGCCAGCAGCGTAACTTCCGAAAACTATGGCTACACCTTC.

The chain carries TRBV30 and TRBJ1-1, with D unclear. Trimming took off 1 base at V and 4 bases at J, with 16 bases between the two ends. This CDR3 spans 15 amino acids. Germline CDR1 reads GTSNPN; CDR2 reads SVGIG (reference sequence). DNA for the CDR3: TGTGCCTGGAGTGAGGTTTGGCTGGGGAGCACTGAAGCTTTCTTT. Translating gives CAWSEVWLGSTEAFF.

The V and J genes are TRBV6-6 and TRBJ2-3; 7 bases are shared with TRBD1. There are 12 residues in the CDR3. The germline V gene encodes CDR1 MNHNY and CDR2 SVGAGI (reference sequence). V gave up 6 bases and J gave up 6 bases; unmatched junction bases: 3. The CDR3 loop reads CASSQGEDTQYF. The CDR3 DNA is TGTGCCAGCAGCCAGGGGGAGGATACGCAGTATTTT.

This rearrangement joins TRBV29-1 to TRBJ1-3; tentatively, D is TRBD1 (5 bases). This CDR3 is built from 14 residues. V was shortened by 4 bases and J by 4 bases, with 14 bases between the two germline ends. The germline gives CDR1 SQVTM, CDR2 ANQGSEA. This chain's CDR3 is CSVVGAGLGNTIYF. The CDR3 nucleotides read TGCAGCGTTGTTGGTGCAGGGTTAGGAAACACCATATATTTT.

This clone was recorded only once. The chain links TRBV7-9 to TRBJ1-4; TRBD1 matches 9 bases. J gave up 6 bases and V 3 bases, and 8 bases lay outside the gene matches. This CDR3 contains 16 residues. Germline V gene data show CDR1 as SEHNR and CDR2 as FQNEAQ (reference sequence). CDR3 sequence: CASSFSNTGGHEKLFF. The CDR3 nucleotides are TGTGCCAGCAGCTTTTCGAATACAGGGGGCCATGAAAAACTGTTTTTT.

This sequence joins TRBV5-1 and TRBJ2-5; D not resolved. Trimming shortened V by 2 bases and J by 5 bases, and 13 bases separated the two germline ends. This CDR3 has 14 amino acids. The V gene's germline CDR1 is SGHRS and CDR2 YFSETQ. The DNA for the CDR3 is TGCGCCAGCAGCTTCACTCTGGCCGGGGAGACCCAGTACTTC. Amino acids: CASSFTLAGETQYF. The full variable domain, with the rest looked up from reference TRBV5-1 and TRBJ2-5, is KAGVTQTPRYLIKTRGQQVTLSCSPISGHRSVSWYQQTPGQGLQFLFEYFSETQRNKGNFPGRFSGRQFSNSRSEMNVSTLELGDSALYLCASSFTLAGETQYFGPGTRLLVL.

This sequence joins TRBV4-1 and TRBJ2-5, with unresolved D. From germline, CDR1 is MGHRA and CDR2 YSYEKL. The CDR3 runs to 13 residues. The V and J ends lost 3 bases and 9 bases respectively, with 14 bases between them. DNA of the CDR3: TGCGCCAGCAGCCAGTCAGGAATATGGGCCCAGTACTTC. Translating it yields CASSQSGIWAQYF.

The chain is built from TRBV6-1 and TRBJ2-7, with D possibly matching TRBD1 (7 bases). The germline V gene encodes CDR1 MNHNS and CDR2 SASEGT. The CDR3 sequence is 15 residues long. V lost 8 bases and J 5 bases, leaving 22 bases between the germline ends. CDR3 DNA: TGTGCCAGCGGAGCTTTCAGGGGGGATCAGGACGAGCAGTACTTC. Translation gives CASGAFRGDQDEQYF.

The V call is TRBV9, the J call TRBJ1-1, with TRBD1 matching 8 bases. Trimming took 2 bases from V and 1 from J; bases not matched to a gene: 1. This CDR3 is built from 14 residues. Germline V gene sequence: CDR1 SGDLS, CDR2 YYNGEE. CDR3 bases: TGTGCCAGCAGCGTGGGGACAGGGAACACTGAAGCTTTCTTT. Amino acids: CASSVGTGNTEAFF.

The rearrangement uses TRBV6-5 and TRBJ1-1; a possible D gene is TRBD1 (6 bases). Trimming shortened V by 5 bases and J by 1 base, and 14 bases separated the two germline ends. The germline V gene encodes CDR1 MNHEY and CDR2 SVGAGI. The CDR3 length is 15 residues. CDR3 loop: CASSNPGTSNTEAFF. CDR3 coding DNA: TGTGCCAGCAGTAACCCGGGGACATCGAACACTGAAGCTTTCTTT.

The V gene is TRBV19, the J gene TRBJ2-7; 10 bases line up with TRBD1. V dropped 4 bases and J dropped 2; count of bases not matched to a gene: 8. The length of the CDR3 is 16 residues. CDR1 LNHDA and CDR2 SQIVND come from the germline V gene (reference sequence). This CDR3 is CASSTATGGAPYEQYF. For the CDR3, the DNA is TGTGCCAGTAGTACCGCGACAGGGGGCGCCCCCTACGAGCAGTACTTC.

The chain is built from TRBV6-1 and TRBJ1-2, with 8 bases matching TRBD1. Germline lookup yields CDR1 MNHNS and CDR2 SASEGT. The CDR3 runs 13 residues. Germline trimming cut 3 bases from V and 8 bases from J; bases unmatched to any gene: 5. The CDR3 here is CASSEDRDLGYTF. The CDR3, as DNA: TGTGCCAGCAGTGAGGACAGGGATTTGGGCTACACCTTC.

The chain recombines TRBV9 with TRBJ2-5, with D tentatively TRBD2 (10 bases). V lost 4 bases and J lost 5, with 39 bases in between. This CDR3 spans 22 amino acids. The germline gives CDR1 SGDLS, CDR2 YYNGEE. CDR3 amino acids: CASSHTGGLTSGTWALIETQYF. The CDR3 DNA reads TGTGCCAGCAGCCATACAGGGGGCCTTACTAGCGGGACTTGGGCGCTTATTGAGACCCAGTACTTC.

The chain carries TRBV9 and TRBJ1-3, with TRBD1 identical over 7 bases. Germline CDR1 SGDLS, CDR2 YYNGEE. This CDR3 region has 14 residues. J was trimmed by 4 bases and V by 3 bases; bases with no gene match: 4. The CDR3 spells CASSDRGYGNTIYF. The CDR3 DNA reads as TGTGCCAGCAGCGACAGGGGATACGGAAACACCATATATTTT. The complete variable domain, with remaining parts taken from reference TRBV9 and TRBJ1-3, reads DSGVTQTPKHLITATGQRVTLRCSPRSGDLSVYWYQQSLDQGLQFLIQYYNGEERAKGNILERFSAQQFPDLHSELNLSSLELGDSALYFCASSDRGYGNTIYFGEGSWLTVV.

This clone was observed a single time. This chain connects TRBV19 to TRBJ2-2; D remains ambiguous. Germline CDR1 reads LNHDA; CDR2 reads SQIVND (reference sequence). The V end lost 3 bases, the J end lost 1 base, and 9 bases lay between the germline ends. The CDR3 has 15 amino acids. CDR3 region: CASSILQMNTGELFF. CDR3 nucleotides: TGTGCCAGTAGTATTCTCCAGATGAACACCGGGGAGCTGTTTTTT.

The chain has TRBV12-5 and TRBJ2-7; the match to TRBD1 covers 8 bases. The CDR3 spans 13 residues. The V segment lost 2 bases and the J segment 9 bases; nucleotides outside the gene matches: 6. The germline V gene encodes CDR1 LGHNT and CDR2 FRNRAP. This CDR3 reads CASGLTDRGWQYF. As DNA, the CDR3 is TGTGCTAGTGGTTTGACTGACAGGGGATGGCAGTACTTC.

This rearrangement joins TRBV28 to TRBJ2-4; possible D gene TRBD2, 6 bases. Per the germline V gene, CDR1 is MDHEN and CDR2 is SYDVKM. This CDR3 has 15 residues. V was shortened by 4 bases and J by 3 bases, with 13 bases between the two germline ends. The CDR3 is CASSSGTYGKNIQYF. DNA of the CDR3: TGTGCCAGCAGTTCAGGGACTTACGGCAAAAACATTCAGTACTTC.

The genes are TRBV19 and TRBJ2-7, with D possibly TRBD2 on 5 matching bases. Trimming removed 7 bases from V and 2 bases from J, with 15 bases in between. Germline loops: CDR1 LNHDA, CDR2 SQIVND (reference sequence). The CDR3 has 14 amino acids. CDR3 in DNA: TGTGCCAGTACCGTGACACTAGGCCCCTACGAGCAGTACTTC. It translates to CASTVTLGPYEQYF.

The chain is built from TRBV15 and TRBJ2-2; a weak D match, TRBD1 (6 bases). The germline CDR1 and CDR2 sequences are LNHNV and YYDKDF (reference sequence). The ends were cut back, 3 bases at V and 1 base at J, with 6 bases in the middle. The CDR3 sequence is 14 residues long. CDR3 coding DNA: TGTGCCACCAGCAGGACAGGGAACACCGGGGAGCTGTTTTTT. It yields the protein CATSRTGNTGELFF.